The T cell receptor (beta chain) under discussion was sequenced for a study of blood T cell repertoires in COVID-19. In the study overall: The United States, Italy and Spain were the sources of the acute and convalescent COVID-19 samples. PBMCs, B-cell-depleted T cells, or T cells were the source of the cDNA or gDNA that made up the material.

In the source study's methods: Amplifying reference gene primers gave estimates of nucleated cell counts. This table comes from immunoSEQ multiplex PCR, and its TCRdb copy is limited to in-frame clones, with some not included. D and trimming come from the DNA, and the V and J calls and clone size come from that table. The data show some 530,000 clones, roughly 85% seen once. This CDR3 region has 12 residues. The germline gives CDR1 MNHEY, CDR2 SVGAGI. Deletions cut 5 bases from V and 7 bases from J, with 12 bases between. The rearrangement uses TRBV6-5 and TRBJ2-7, with unresolved D. This clonotype originated in a human donor in a cohort sampled during active COVID-19. Sequencing used peripheral blood. The CDR3 nucleotides read TGTGCCAGCAGTCCCACCCCCCGGGAGCAGTACTTC. Amino acids: CASSPTPREQYF.